This passage covers 13 T cell receptor beta chains from one sample sequenced in a study of OX40 agonist ivuxolimab in advanced cancers. Libraries were prepared by immunoSEQ multiplex PCR; TCRdb keeps only in-frame clonotypes and omits some of them. The sample lists roughly 48,000 clones; approximately 84% were seen once. The material sequenced was CD4+ or CD8+ T cells sorted from blood, taken in a trial of the OX40 agonist ivuxolimab. These receptors were taken from an adult with an advanced solid tumor such as melanoma, head and neck, liver or kidney cancer.

The chain links TRBV5-8 to TRBJ2-2; D is unresolved. Germline values: CDR1 SGHTS, CDR2 YDEGEE. The ends were cut back, 1 base at V and 4 bases at J, with 5 bases in the middle. This CDR3 spans 13 amino acids. The CDR3 coding sequence is TGTGCCAGCAGCTTGATGCCCACCGGGGAGCTGTTTTTT. As protein: CASSLMPTGELFF.

V gene TRBV7-8 combines with J gene TRBJ2-2, with 9 bases identical to TRBD2. The CDR3 runs to 15 residues. V lost 4 bases, J lost 4 bases, and 4 bases stayed unmatched. Germline V gene data show CDR1 as SGHVS and CDR2 as FQNEAQ. Here the CDR3 reads CASSSAGGGTGELFF. CDR3 DNA: TGTGCCAGCAGCTCAGCGGGAGGAGGCACCGGGGAGCTGTTTTTT.

The rearrangement uses TRBV6-7 and TRBJ2-5; D ambiguous. TRBV6-7 has ORF status, its function being uncertain. The length of the CDR3 is 13 residues. V gave up 7 bases and J gave up 8 bases, with 17 bases separating them. The CDR3 is CASTPSTHRTQYF. In DNA form, the CDR3 reads TGTGCCAGCACCCCATCGACCCATAGAACCCAGTACTTC.

The CDR3 DNA reads as TGTGCCAGCTCACCGGGGACAGGGCCCTTCTACGAGCAGTACTTC. Amino acids: CASSPGTGPFYEQYF. The rearrangement joins TRBV18 to TRBJ2-7; TRBD1 matches at 9 bases. This CDR3 has 15 amino acids. Germline V gene data show CDR1 as KGHSH and CDR2 as LQKENI. With 3 bases clipped from V and 3 bases from J, the junction kept 6 bases outside the gene matches. Full variable domain (rest looked up from reference TRBV18 and TRBJ2-7): NAGVMQNPRHLVRRRGQEARLRCSPMKGHSHVYWYRQLPEEGLKFMVYLQKENIIDESGMPKERFSAEFPKEGPSILRIQQVVRGDSAAYFCASSPGTGPFYEQYFGPGTRLTVT.

The chain links TRBV5-6 to TRBJ2-7; 9 nucleotides match TRBD1. Germline assignment: CDR1 SGHDT and CDR2 YYEEEE. With 4 bases clipped from V and 5 bases from J, the junction kept 13 bases outside the gene matches. The length of the CDR3 is 16 residues. Here the CDR3 reads CASSRVAGQGSDEQYF. The DNA for the CDR3 is TGTGCCAGCAGCAGAGTTGCGGGACAGGGATCCGACGAGCAGTACTTC.

The J gene is TRBJ1-5, the V gene TRBV2; no definite D call. The CDR3 has 13 amino acids. Trimming pared 9 bases from V and 2 bases from J, leaving 11 bases between. CDR1 and CDR2 (germline): SNHLY, FYNNEI. In nucleotides, the CDR3 is TGTGCCAGTCAGAGGGAGGGCAATCAGCCCCAGCATTTT. Translating gives CASQREGNQPQHF.

This rearrangement joins TRBV5-1 to TRBJ2-3; D gene ambiguous. Germline values: CDR1 SGHRS, CDR2 YFSETQ. The CDR3 has 14 amino acids. V shed 2 bases and J shed 2 bases, with 9 bases lying between them. The CDR3 DNA reads as TGCGCCAGCAGCTTCGAGACCGCCACAGATACGCAGTATTTT. Protein product: CASSFETATDTQYF.

The genes are TRBV2 and TRBJ1-2, with D perhaps matching TRBD1 (5 bases). V was clipped by 4 bases and J by 8 bases, with 11 bases between them. This CDR3 has 12 amino acids. The germline gives CDR1 SNHLY, CDR2 FYNNEI. This chain's CDR3 is CASSVRGLGYTF. The CDR3 DNA reads as TGTGCCAGCAGTGTTCGGGGACTGGGCTACACCTTC.

The V and J genes are TRBV7-3 and TRBJ2-5, with TRBD1 identical over 10 bases. Germline V gene sequence: CDR1 SGHTA, CDR2 FQGTGA. The CDR3 sequence is 15 residues long. Losses at the gene ends were 4 bases for V and 5 bases for J; bases not matched to a gene: 7. CDR3 DNA sequence: TGTGCCAGCAGCTCTGACAGGGGGCGCGGGGAGACCCAGTACTTC. This gives the protein CASSSDRGRGETQYF.

CDR3 bases: TGTGCCAGCAGCTCAAACAGGTTCCAGGGGAAAACCGGGGAGCTGTTTTTT. Translation gives CASSSNRFQGKTGELFF. The chain employs TRBV7-8 and TRBJ2-2; possible D gene TRBD1, 6 bases. Trimming shortened V by 4 bases and J by 5 bases, and 20 bases separated the two germline ends. Germline V gene sequence: CDR1 SGHVS, CDR2 FQNEAQ. The CDR3 sequence is 17 residues long.

This clone occurred a few times. The CDR3 nucleotides read TGTGCCAGCAGTGTTGGGGGGGATTCACCCCTCCACTTT. Protein: CASSVGGDSPLHF. This chain uses TRBV25-1 with TRBJ1-6; tentatively, D is TRBD1 (5 bases). Germline V lookup: CDR1 MGHDK, CDR2 SYGVNS. V lost 4 bases and J 8 bases, leaving 9 bases between the germline ends. This CDR3 spans 13 amino acids.

The chain carries TRBV23-1 and TRBJ1-6; a weak D match, TRBD1 (5 bases). TRBV23-1 is treated as an ORF (open reading frame) with a function not yet certain. The CDR3 contains 20 residues. Trimming left V 2 bases short and J 5 bases short, with 25 bases between. The CDR3 DNA reads TGCGCCAGCAGTCAAAAAACGCCGACCCCCCAGGGAGGGAATAATTCACCCCTCCACTTT. Translation gives CASSQKTPTPQGGNNSPLHF.

The V gene is TRBV4-1, the J gene TRBJ2-2; 7 positions agree with TRBD2. Germline V gives CDR1 MGHRA, CDR2 YSYEKL. With V trimmed by 0 bases and J by 4 bases, 5 bases remained unmatched. The CDR3 covers 16 residues. Here the CDR3 DNA reads TGCGCCAGCAGCCAAGATGCGGGGGTACTCACCGGGGAGCTGTTTTTT. Translating it yields CASSQDAGVLTGELFF.